This T cell receptor (beta chain) appears in the sequencing data of a study of blood T cell repertoires in COVID-19. On the study more broadly: The samples span acute and convalescent COVID-19 from the United States, Italy and Spain. PBMCs, B-cell-depleted T cells, or T cells provided the cDNA or gDNA that made up the material.

Trimming at V came to 0 bases and at J to 8 bases, leaving 6 bases not matched to a gene. This CDR3 region has 15 residues. CDR1 is SGHRS and CDR2 is YFSETQ in the germline V gene. In the original processing: How many nucleated cells were present was estimated from reference gene primer amplification. Here immunoSEQ multiplex PCR was the method, and the copy in TCRdb shows in-frame clones only, minus some. V and J calls and clone size follow that table, whereas D and trimming were derived from the DNA. The profile covers over 100,000 clones, with 86% appearing a single time and 11% taken by the ten largest.

Sequencing input: peripheral blood. The rearrangement joins TRBV5-1 to TRBJ1-2, with TRBD1 matching over 11 bases. The TCR was taken from a woman aged 70 to 79 with COVID-19, enrolled during active disease. The CDR3 bases are TGCGCCAGCAGCTTGGCTGGACAGGGGGCCCACGGCTACACCTTC. As protein: CASSLAGQGAHGYTF.